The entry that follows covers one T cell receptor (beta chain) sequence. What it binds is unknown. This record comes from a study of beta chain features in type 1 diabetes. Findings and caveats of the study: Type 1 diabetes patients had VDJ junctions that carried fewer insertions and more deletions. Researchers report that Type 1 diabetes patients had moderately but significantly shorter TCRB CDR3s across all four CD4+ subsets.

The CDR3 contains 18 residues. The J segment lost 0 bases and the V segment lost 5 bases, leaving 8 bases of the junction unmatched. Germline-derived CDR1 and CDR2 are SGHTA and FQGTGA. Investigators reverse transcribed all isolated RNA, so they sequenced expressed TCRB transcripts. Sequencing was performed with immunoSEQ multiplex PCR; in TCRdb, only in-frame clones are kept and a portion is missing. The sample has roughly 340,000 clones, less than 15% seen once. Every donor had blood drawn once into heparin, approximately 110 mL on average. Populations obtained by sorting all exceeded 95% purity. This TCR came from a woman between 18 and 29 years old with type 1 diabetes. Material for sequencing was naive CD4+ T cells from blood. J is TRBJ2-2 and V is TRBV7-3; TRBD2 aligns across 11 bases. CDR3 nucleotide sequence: TGTGCCAGCAGCGTGGGACTAGCGGTGGGTCCGAACACCGGGGAGCTGTTTTTT. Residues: CASSVGLAVGPNTGELFF.